These 19 T cell receptor beta chains were all obtained from the same sample, sequenced in a study of blood T cell repertoires in COVID-19. The table came from immunoSEQ multiplex PCR; TCRdb's copy has only in-frame clones and leaves some out. The data hold about 400,000 clones, with roughly 90% observed a single time. Sequencing input: PBMCs or T cells enriched from blood (not recorded which). These receptor sequences come from a woman in her twenties or thirties who had recovered from COVID-19.

The chain carries TRBV27 and TRBJ1-1; no firm D call. V gave up 2 bases and J gave up 4 bases, with 17 bases separating them. This CDR3 spans 16 amino acids. Germline V lookup: CDR1 MNHEY, CDR2 SMNVEV (reference sequence). The CDR3 bases are TGTGCCAGCAGTTTAAGATGGGGTTGGGAGGGCACTGAAGCTTTCTTT. Translated: CASSLRWGWEGTEAFF.

The rearrangement uses TRBV27 and TRBJ1-1; TRBD1 matches at 9 bases. The CDR3 loop spans 17 amino acids. J lost 5 bases, V lost 2 bases, and 12 bases had no gene match. From germline, CDR1 is MNHEY and CDR2 SMNVEV (reference sequence). CDR3 sequence (DNA): TGTGCCAGCAGTTTAATTTGGGGACAGGGTGGATCGACTGAAGCTTTCTTT. It encodes CASSLIWGQGGSTEAFF.

The genes are TRBV15 and TRBJ1-5; 7 positions match TRBD1. The CDR3 consists of 16 residues. The trim removed 0 bases at V and 4 bases at J, leaving 6 bases unmatched. CDR1 is LNHNV and CDR2 is YYDKDF in the germline V gene (reference sequence). This CDR3 reads CATSREEGARNQPQHF. Here the CDR3 DNA reads TGTGCCACCAGCAGAGAAGAGGGGGCGAGAAATCAGCCCCAGCATTTT.

The chain employs TRBV2 and TRBJ2-1, with a possible D match to TRBD1 (5 bases). CDR1 SNHLY and CDR2 FYNNEI come from the germline V gene. V was pared by 6 bases and J by 0 bases, with 12 bases between. The CDR3 extends over 15 amino acids. For the CDR3, the DNA is TGTGCCAGCAGAACCGGACATTCCTCCTACAATGAGCAGTTCTTC. This sequence encodes CASRTGHSSYNEQFF.

The genes are TRBV24-1 and TRBJ2-7, with 9 bases lining up with TRBD1. Trimming at V came to 2 bases and at J to 3 bases, leaving 1 base not matched to a gene. Per germline, CDR1 KGHDR and CDR2 SFDVKD. CDR3 length: 14 amino acids. CDR3 bases: TGTGCCACCAGTGATTCGGGACAGGGCTACGAGCAGTACTTC. Amino acid sequence: CATSDSGQGYEQYF.

This clone was found once. The chain joins TRBV10-3 to TRBJ2-1, with D possibly matching TRBD2 (6 bases). Germline values: CDR1 ENHRY, CDR2 SYGVKD. CDR3 length: 12 residues. V shed 7 bases and J shed 7 bases, with 11 bases lying between them. CDR3: CAIKTGLNEQFF. The CDR3 nucleotides read TGTGCCATCAAGACGGGACTGAATGAGCAGTTCTTC.

This clone was seen a few times. The V call is TRBV7-2, the J call TRBJ2-1; 9 bases align to TRBD2. The V and J ends lost 5 bases and 9 bases, in that order; junction bases with no gene match: 11. Germline lookup yields CDR1 SGHTA and CDR2 FQGNSA. The CDR3 spans 15 residues. The CDR3 region is CASSPRGGRNSEQFF. The CDR3 coding sequence is TGTGCCAGCAGCCCGCGGGGGGGCCGTAATAGTGAGCAGTTCTTC.

The chain carries TRBV7-2 and TRBJ1-6; 7 positions match TRBD1. V lost 3 bases, J lost 14 bases, and 7 bases stayed unmatched. This CDR3 is built from 13 residues. Per the germline V gene, CDR1 is SGHTA and CDR2 is FQGNSA. CDR3 loop: CASSFWDSQALHF. CDR3 bases: TGTGCCAGCAGCTTTTGGGACAGTCAAGCCCTCCACTTT.

V usage is TRBV7-2 and J usage is TRBJ1-3; 7 bases are a match to TRBD1. Per germline, CDR1 SGHTA and CDR2 FQGNSA. The CDR3 totals 12 residues. J was trimmed by 3 bases and V by 10 bases; bases with no gene match: 3. The CDR3 nucleotides read TGTGCCACCGGACAGGTTGGAAACACCATATATTTT. Encoded protein: CATGQVGNTIYF. Combining the CDR3 with reference TRBV7-2 and TRBJ1-3 gives the whole variable domain GAGVSQSPSNKVTEKGKDVELRCDPISGHTALYWYRQSLGQGLEFLIYFQGNSAPDKSGLPSDRFSAERTGGSVSTLTIQRTQQEDSAVYLCATGQVGNTIYFGEGSWLTVV.

In this sample, this clone turned up a few times. This chain links TRBV20-1 with TRBJ2-5, with D uncertain. Germline loops: CDR1 DFQATT, CDR2 SNEGSKA (reference sequence). The CDR3 loop spans 15 amino acids. V lost 3 bases and J lost 0, with 14 bases in between. CDR3 nucleotide sequence: TGCAGTGCTAGTAGCCTTAGTGGTAACCAAGAGACCCAGTACTTC. Its translation: CSASSLSGNQETQYF.

The chain is built from TRBV7-8 and TRBJ2-5; possibly TRBD1 for D (6 bases). V shed 2 bases and J shed 3 bases, with 7 bases lying between them. The CDR3 has 13 residues. From germline, CDR1 is SGHVS and CDR2 FQNEAQ. The CDR3 DNA reads TGTGCCAGCAGCTTACCAGGGGAAGAGACCCAGTACTTC. As protein: CASSLPGEETQYF. Filled out from reference TRBV7-8 and TRBJ2-5, the complete variable domain reads GAGVSQSPRYKVAKRGQDVALRCDPISGHVSLFWYQQALGQGPEFLTYFQNEAQLDKSGLPSDRFFAERPEGSVSTLKIQRTQQEDSAVYLCASSLPGEETQYFGPGTRLLVL.

The table lists this clone with a few counts. This chain joins TRBV20-1 and TRBJ2-7; tentatively, D is TRBD2 (5 bases). The V gene lost 3 bases and the J gene lost 7 bases, with 13 bases spanning the gap. CDR1 and CDR2 (germline): DFQATT, SNEGSKA (reference sequence). This CDR3 is built from 12 residues. The CDR3 nucleotides read TGCAGTGCTAGTTTCGGGGTCCGGGAGCAGTACTTC. This codes for CSASFGVREQYF.

This rearrangement joins TRBV5-1 to TRBJ2-3; weak D call: TRBD2 (5 bases). The CDR3 totals 14 residues. Germline CDR1 is SGHRS and CDR2 is YFSETQ. The germline V and J ends were trimmed by 1 base and 4 bases, with 10 bases remaining between them. The CDR3 protein is CASSLYRDADTQYF. The CDR3 DNA follows: TGCGCCAGCAGCTTGTATCGGGATGCAGATACGCAGTATTTT.

The genes are TRBV5-1 and TRBJ2-7; a weak D match, TRBD1 (6 bases). Deletions cut 0 bases from V and 6 bases from J, with 16 bases between. Germline CDR1 is SGHRS and CDR2 is YFSETQ. This CDR3 is built from 15 residues. In nucleotides, the CDR3 is TGCGCCAGCAGCTTGGTGGGTGACAGGCTCCTCGAGCAGTACTTC. Residues: CASSLVGDRLLEQYF.

The chain couples TRBV5-1 to TRBJ1-2; no clear D gene. Germline lookup yields CDR1 SGHRS and CDR2 YFSETQ. The V gene lost 0 bases and the J gene lost 4 bases, with 10 bases spanning the gap. The CDR3 contains 14 residues. As DNA, the CDR3 is TGCGCCAGCAGCTTGGCCTTGGGAGTCTATGGCTACACCTTC. Encoded protein: CASSLALGVYGYTF.

The V call is TRBV3-1 (or the pseudogene TRBV3-2), the J call TRBJ2-2; possibly TRBD1 for D (6 bases). The CDR3 runs 14 residues. V dropped 6 bases and J dropped 6 bases, with 14 bases sitting between them. CDR1 is LGHDT and CDR2 is YNNKEL in the germline V gene (reference sequence). The CDR3 coding sequence is TGTGCCAGCAGTCTACAGGGTGGATCCGGGGAGCTGTTTTTT. Amino acid sequence: CASSLQGGSGELFF.

The V gene is TRBV6-5, the J gene TRBJ2-5; D remains unclear. Trimming took 4 bases from V and 4 from J, leaving 19 bases between them. The CDR3 contains 16 residues. Germline loops: CDR1 MNHEY, CDR2 SVGAGI. The CDR3 sequence: CASSSPLDLSRETQYF. In nucleotides, the CDR3 is TGTGCCAGCAGTTCCCCTCTAGATCTATCCAGAGAGACCCAGTACTTC.

The gene calls are TRBV3-1 (or the pseudogene TRBV3-2) and TRBJ1-1; TRBD1 aligns across 7 bases. V lost 6 bases to trimming and J lost 1 base; unmatched junction nucleotides: 8. Looked up from germline, CDR1 is LGHDT and CDR2 is YNNKEL (reference sequence). The CDR3 consists of 15 residues. The CDR3 protein is CASSPRPGGNTEAFF. As DNA, the CDR3 is TGTGCCAGCAGTCCGAGACCAGGGGGGAACACTGAAGCTTTCTTT.

V and J are TRBV5-4 and TRBJ2-1; D is possibly TRBD1 (5 bases). The V and J ends lost 0 bases and 6 bases respectively, with 7 bases between them. The CDR3 length is 13 residues. Germline V gene data show CDR1 as SGHNT and CDR2 as YYREEE (reference sequence). The CDR3 DNA is TGTGCCAGCAGCTTGGAACAGGTCAATGAGCAGTTCTTC. As protein: CASSLEQVNEQFF.